This T cell receptor (beta chain) was captured in a study of post-analysis software for immune sequencing data. In the study overall: Recorded disease courses covered relapsing-remitting, secondary progressive and progressive-relapsing multiple sclerosis. Some patients had no subtype annotation. Broader study findings: TRBV5-6, TRBV5-1 and TRBV20-1 were among a handful of TRBV segments more frequent in patients than controls. Compared against controls, patients with multiple sclerosis displayed significantly lower normalized Chao1 diversity.

The TCR beta cDNA libraries contained unique molecular identifiers. TCRdb reprocessed the PCR reads with MiXCR, giving one entry per CDR3 protein. The sample gives about 820,000 distinct CDR3 sequences, roughly half of which show up once; 4% to 5.5% is in the top ten. Worth noting for this clonotype: Its cognate antigen is unknown.

The CDR3 is 12 amino acids. Trimming removed 5 bases from V and 8 bases from J, with 12 bases in between. The germline gives CDR1 SGHAT, CDR2 FQNNGV. The chain links TRBV11-2 to TRBJ1-2; D ambiguous. The receptor's source is a girl aged 10 to 17 with multiple sclerosis. Sequencing was done on a sample of blood. CDR3 in DNA: TGTGCCAGCAGCAGCTTTTTGGCGGGCTACACCTTC. Translation gives CASSSFLAGYTF.